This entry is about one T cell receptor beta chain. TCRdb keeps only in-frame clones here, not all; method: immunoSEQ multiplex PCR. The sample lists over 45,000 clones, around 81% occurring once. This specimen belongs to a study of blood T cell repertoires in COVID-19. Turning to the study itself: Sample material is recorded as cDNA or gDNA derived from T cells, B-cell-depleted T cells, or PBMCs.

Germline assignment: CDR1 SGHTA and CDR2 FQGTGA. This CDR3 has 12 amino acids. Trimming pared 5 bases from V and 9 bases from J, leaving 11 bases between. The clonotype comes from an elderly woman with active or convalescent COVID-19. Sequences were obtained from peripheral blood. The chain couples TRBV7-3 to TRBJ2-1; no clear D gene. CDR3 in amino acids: CASSPNPGEQFF. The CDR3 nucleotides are TGTGCCAGCAGCCCCAATCCCGGTGAGCAGTTCTTC.